The 19 T cell receptor beta chains below come from one sample, sequenced in a study of beta chain features in type 1 diabetes. Study observations and caveats: Researchers report that Type 1 diabetes patients had moderately but significantly shorter TCRB CDR3s across all four CD4+ subsets.

These TCRs are of unknown antigen specificity. Sequenced material consisted of expressed TCRB transcripts (all of the isolated RNA was reverse transcribed). Method: immunoSEQ multiplex PCR; TCRdb's copy keeps in-frame clones and lacks some. The sample shows 300,000 or so clones, approximately 13% of them seen only once. Sequencing was performed on naive CD4+ T cells from blood. The receptor source for this set is a woman younger than 35 with type 1 diabetes.

This clone was seen a few times. This sequence joins TRBV9 and TRBJ2-3; TRBD2 aligns across 11 bases. The CDR3 is made up of 17 amino acids. Germline V gene lookup returns CDR1 SGDLS and CDR2 YYNGEE. J lost 1 base, V lost 1 base, and 5 bases had no gene match. CDR3 coding DNA: TGTGCCAGCAGCGTAAGAACGGGACTAGCGGGCACAGATACGCAGTATTTT. Residues: CASSVRTGLAGTDTQYF.

A few counts support this clone. The chain links TRBV4-1 to TRBJ2-5, with TRBD1 matching 8 bases. The CDR3 is 14 amino acids. Trimming cost V 1 base and J 4 bases; bases outside gene matches: 2. CDR1 and CDR2 (germline): MGHRA, YSYEKL. The CDR3 is CASSQGTGLETQYF. DNA of the CDR3: TGCGCCAGCAGCCAAGGGACAGGGTTAGAGACCCAGTACTTC.

This clone was counted only a few times. This rearrangement joins TRBV30 to TRBJ2-5, with TRBD2 matching over 9 bases. The CDR3 sequence is 12 residues long. The germline V gene has CDR1 GTSNPN and CDR2 SVGIG (reference sequence). The V gene end was trimmed by 0 bases and the J gene end by 9 bases; junction bases not matched to a gene: 2. The CDR3 DNA sequence: TGTGCCTGGAGTGTACAGCGGGAGGCCCAGTACTTC. It specifies CAWSVQREAQYF.

This clone was counted between two and nine times. The V call is TRBV11-2, the J call TRBJ2-7; TRBD1 matches at 10 bases. The CDR3 has 14 amino acids. The trim removed 8 bases at V and 4 bases at J, leaving 8 bases unmatched. Germline V gene sequence: CDR1 SGHAT, CDR2 FQNNGV. CDR3 DNA: TGTGCCAGCGGCAACCGGGACAGGGGTTACGAGCAGTACTTC. Residues: CASGNRDRGYEQYF.

The chain employs TRBV6-6 and TRBJ1-2, with TRBD1 matching over 8 bases. V gave up 6 bases and J gave up 2 bases; unmatched junction bases: 2. In germline, CDR1 is MNHNY, CDR2 SVGAGI (reference sequence). The CDR3 contains 13 residues. In nucleotides, the CDR3 is TGTGCCAGCAGGGACAGGGAGAACTATGGCTACACCTTC. Translated, it gives CASRDRENYGYTF.

This sequence joins TRBV21-1 and TRBJ2-3; the listed D gene, TRBD2, was not tested against the DNA. TRBV21-1 is deemed a pseudogene. The CDR3 has 16 residues. The CDR3 DNA reads TGTGCCAGCAGCCAACGACTAGCGGGATACACAGATACGCAGTATTTT. Protein: CASSQRLAGYTDTQYF.

This clone was counted between two and nine times. Distinct nucleotide sequences in the sample also encode this CDR3. The chain employs TRBV20-1 and TRBJ2-7, with 7 nucleotides matching TRBD2. From germline, CDR1 is DFQATT and CDR2 SNEGSKA (reference sequence). Unmatched junction bases numbered 1, after V lost 5 bases and J lost 3 bases. This CDR3 is built from 11 residues. CDR3 sequence (DNA): TGCAGTGCTGGGAGGGGCTACGAGCAGTACTTC. Translated, it gives CSAGRGYEQYF.

This clone was found a few times. V usage is TRBV9 and J usage is TRBJ2-2, with no clear D. With 3 bases removed from V and 7 bases from J, the gap between germline ends came to 7 bases. There are 12 residues in the CDR3. Germline CDR1 SGDLS, CDR2 YYNGEE. The CDR3, as DNA: TGTGCCAGCAGCGGGCGGAACGGGGAGCTGTTTTTT. Its translation is CASSGRNGELFF.

This clone was recorded a few times. CDR3 sequence reads: CASSLSVSSYNEQFF. The CDR3 DNA sequence: TGCGCCAGCAGCCTTAGCGTCAGCTCCTACAATGAGCAGTTCTTC. The chain has TRBV5-1 and TRBJ2-1; D is possibly TRBD2 (5 bases). Trimming stripped 4 bases from V and 0 bases from J, with 11 bases between. CDR1 and CDR2 (germline): SGHRS, YFSETQ. CDR3 length equals 15 residues.

This clone was counted a few times. The J gene is TRBJ2-7, the V gene TRBV7-4; D is undetermined. V lost 1 base and J 7 bases, leaving 8 bases between the germline ends. The germline V gene encodes CDR1 SGHVT and CDR2 SQSDAQ. The CDR3 is made up of 12 amino acids. CDR3: CASSLGVWEQYV. CDR3 coding DNA: TGTGCCAGCAGCTTAGGGGTTTGGGAGCAGTACGTC.

The sample holds a few counts of this clone. The V gene is TRBV27, the J gene TRBJ2-7, with 11 bases identical to TRBD2. Germline V lookup: CDR1 MNHEY, CDR2 SMNVEV (reference sequence). The CDR3 is 15 amino acids. The junction had 7 bases not matched to a gene; V was cut back by 5 bases and J by 4 bases. CDR3 nucleotide sequence: TGTGCCAGCAGTAACCGACTAGCGGGACGTTACGAGCAGTACTTC. Translation: CASSNRLAGRYEQYF.

This chain uses TRBV7-2 with TRBJ2-5; D is undetermined. The CDR3 is made up of 14 amino acids. V shed 1 base and J shed 5 bases, with 11 bases lying between them. Germline-derived CDR1 and CDR2 are SGHTA and FQGNSA. The CDR3 nucleotides read TGTGCCAGCAGCTTAGGTCTTTCCGGGGAGACCCAGTACTTC. This codes for CASSLGLSGETQYF.

This clone turned up a few times. The chain combines TRBV7-3 with TRBJ2-3; 8 nucleotides match TRBD1. The CDR3 has 17 amino acids. The germline V gene has CDR1 SGHTA and CDR2 FQGTGA. The V and J ends lost 5 bases and 3 bases, in that order; junction bases with no gene match: 13. Written as DNA, the CDR3 is TGTGCCAGCAGCATGGGTGCCATGACAGGGGCGACAGATACGCAGTATTTT. Its protein is CASSMGAMTGATDTQYF.

This clone has just a few counts. The V and J genes are TRBV13 and TRBJ1-1, with D hard to call. With 3 bases removed from V and 8 bases from J, the gap between germline ends came to 7 bases. CDR3 length equals 11 residues. In germline, CDR1 is PRHDT, CDR2 FYEKMQ (reference sequence). As DNA, the CDR3 is TGTGCCAGCAGCTTTGGCAGAGAAGCTTTCTTT. Its protein is CASSFGREAFF.

This clone was seen a few times. This chain joins TRBV5-6 and TRBJ2-1; 9 positions agree with TRBD2. Germline V gene lookup returns CDR1 SGHDT and CDR2 YYEEEE. V shed 0 bases and J 4 bases; nucleotides not matched to a gene: 8. The CDR3 covers 17 residues. This CDR3 reads CASSLGGGRAPYNEQFF. For the CDR3, the DNA is TGTGCCAGCAGCTTGGGAGGCGGGAGGGCACCTTACAATGAGCAGTTCTTC.

In its sample, this clone was seen a few times. V gene TRBV6-5 combines with J gene TRBJ1-1; D possibly corresponds to TRBD1 (6 bases). The CDR3 is 16 amino acids. V lost 2 bases to trimming and J lost 0 bases, with 13 bases between them. Germline CDR1 is MNHEY and CDR2 is SVGAGI. The CDR3 region has the DNA TGTGCCAGCAGTTACACCTACAGGGCGATGAACACTGAAGCTTTCTTT. It specifies CASSYTYRAMNTEAFF.

This clone was seen a handful of times. The chain is built from TRBV29-1 and TRBJ2-1, with D perhaps matching TRBD1 (6 bases). Trimming took 4 bases from V and 4 from J, leaving 14 bases between them. This CDR3 has 14 amino acids. CDR1 is SQVTM, CDR2 ANQGSEA, per germline. The CDR3 DNA follows: TGCAGCGTTGGAGGGCCAGGGGAATACAATGAGCAGTTCTTC. Protein: CSVGGPGEYNEQFF.

This clone was detected only a few times. V and J are TRBV5-6 and TRBJ2-2; D may be TRBD2 (6 bases). The CDR3 length is 16 residues. The V and J ends lost 4 bases and 4 bases respectively, with 17 bases between them. Looked up from germline, CDR1 is SGHDT and CDR2 is YYEEEE. CDR3 DNA sequence: TGTGCCAGCAGCGCGGGGCGGCCGCGAAGCACCGGGGAGCTGTTTTTT. As protein: CASSAGRPRSTGELFF. Looking up the rest from reference TRBV5-6 and TRBJ2-2 gives the full variable domain: DAGVTQSPTHLIKTRGQQVTLRCSPKSGHDTVSWYQQALGQGPQFIFQYYEEEERQRGNFPDRFSGHQFPNYSSELNVNALLLGDSALYLCASSAGRPRSTGELFFGEGSRLTVL.

This clone was seen more than once but under ten times. This chain joins TRBV30 and TRBJ1-5, with D possibly TRBD1 on 6 matching bases. Trimming pared 2 bases from V and 5 bases from J, leaving 19 bases between. The length of the CDR3 is 16 residues. The germline CDR1 and CDR2 sequences are GTSNPN and SVGIG (reference sequence). In nucleotides, the CDR3 is TGTGCCTGGAGTTCCCGTAGAGGGGACAAGTATCAGCCCCAGCATTTT. Its translation: CAWSSRRGDKYQPQHF.